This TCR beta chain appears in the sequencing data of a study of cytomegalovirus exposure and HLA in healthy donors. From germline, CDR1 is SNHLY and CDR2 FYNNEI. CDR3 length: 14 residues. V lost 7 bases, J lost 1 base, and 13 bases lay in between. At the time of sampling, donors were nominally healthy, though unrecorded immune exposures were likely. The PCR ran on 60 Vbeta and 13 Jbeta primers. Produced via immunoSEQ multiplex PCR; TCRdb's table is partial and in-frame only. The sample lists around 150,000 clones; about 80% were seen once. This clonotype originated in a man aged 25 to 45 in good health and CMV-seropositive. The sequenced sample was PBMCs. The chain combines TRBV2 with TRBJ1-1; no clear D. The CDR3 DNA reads TGTGCCAGCAATCTCCGGCGGGAGAACACTGAAGCTTTCTTT. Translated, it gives CASNLRRENTEAFF.